A single sample gave rise to the 9 T cell receptor beta chains below, sequenced in a study of glioma-infiltrating T cells. Using RNA template, CDR3s of TCR alpha and beta were amplified with iRepertoire arm-PCR. TCRdb re-analysed the multiplex PCR reads in MiXCR, keeping a single row per CDR3 protein. The table shows about 130,000 distinct CDR3 sequences, with around 23% occurring only once. What was sequenced was glioma tissue, nonneoplastic brain tissue, or PBMCs (not recorded which). These TCRs come from a human donor with low-grade glioma or glioblastoma, undergoing nonglioma brain surgery, or in good health (not recorded which).

To note about this clonotype: This may be a read error: a much more frequent sequence differs by one nucleotide. The V and J genes are TRBV6-2 or TRBV6-3 and TRBJ2-3, with 10 nucleotides matching TRBD2. The germline V gene has CDR1 MNHEY and CDR2 SVGEGT. The CDR3 is 19 amino acids. CDR3 residues: CASSYSPPRTSGSTDKQYF. CDR3 DNA sequence: TGTGCCAGCAGTTACTCTCCCCCCCGGACTAGCGGTAGCACAGATAAGCAGTATTTT.

As to this clonotype: A much larger clone differs from this one at a single base, so this may be a read error. This chain joins TRBV20-1 and TRBJ1-1, with TRBD1 matching 9 bases. Germline V gives CDR1 DFQATT, CDR2 SNEGSKA (reference sequence). CDR3 length: 12 amino acids. The CDR3 is CSASDRGTKAFF. The CDR3 DNA follows: TGCAGTGCCTCGGACAGGGGCACTAAAGCTTTCTTT.

This clonotype was seen ten or more times. This sequence joins TRBV6-8 and TRBJ2-7; D is perhaps TRBD2 (7 bases). This CDR3 comprises 15 residues. V was pared by 6 bases and J by 1 base, with 16 bases between. CDR1 is MNHGY and CDR2 is SAAAGT in the germline V gene. The CDR3 nucleotides read TGTGCCAGCAGCAAAACAGGGAGGGTATCCTACGAGCAGTACGTC. Its protein is CASSKTGRVSYEQYV.

The V and J genes are TRBV12-3 or TRBV12-4 and TRBJ1-2; D is possibly TRBD1 (6 bases). Between the trimmed V and J ends, which lost 5 bases and 7 bases, there was a span of 17 bases. The CDR3 is 14 amino acids. The CDR3 DNA sequence: TGTGCCAGCAGTGAAGCAGGGGAGATGAGTGGCTACACCTTC. This translates into CASSEAGEMSGYTF.

In its sample, this clonotype was seen a few times. The chain joins TRBV7-9 to TRBJ2-2; perhaps TRBD2 as D (6 bases). CDR1 and CDR2 (germline): SEHNR, FQNEAQ (reference sequence). The V gene lost 5 bases and the J gene lost 5 bases, with 12 bases spanning the gap. This CDR3 contains 14 residues. The CDR3 DNA is TGTGCCAGCAGCCGGGACTGGGCGACCGGGGAGCTGTTTTTT. Translating it yields CASSRDWATGELFF. The full variable domain, completed using reference TRBV7-9 and TRBJ2-2, is DTGVSQNPRHKITKRGQNVTFRCDPISEHNRLYWYRQTLGQGPEFLTYFQNEAQLEKSRLLSDRFSAERPKGSFSTLEIQRTEQGDSAMYLCASSRDWATGELFFGEGSRLTVL.

The table lists this clonotype with many counts. J is TRBJ2-5 and V is TRBV20-1, with TRBD2 identical over 11 bases. Germline V lookup: CDR1 DFQATT, CDR2 SNEGSKA (reference sequence). CDR3 length: 14 amino acids. J lost 2 bases, V lost 5 bases, and 4 bases had no gene match. The CDR3: CSALRLAGQETQYF. CDR3 nucleotides: TGCAGTGCTCTGCGACTAGCGGGGCAAGAGACCCAGTACTTC.

The CDR3 nucleotides are TGTGCCAGCAGTTACTCGACGGGGACAGGGGGCTCCTACAATGAGCAGTTCTTC. Protein sequence: CASSYSTGTGGSYNEQFF. This chain uses TRBV6-6 with TRBJ2-1; TRBD1 matches 11 bases. The CDR3 covers 18 residues. The ends lost 0 bases at V and 0 bases at J; junction bases unmatched: 4. Germline CDR1 MNHNY, CDR2 SVGAGI (reference sequence).

This clonotype came up many times. V is TRBV28 and J is TRBJ2-7; D unresolved. The CDR3 sequence is 11 residues long. The V gene's germline CDR1 is MDHEN and CDR2 SYDVKM. V lost 5 bases and J lost 4, with 6 bases in between. The CDR3 DNA sequence: TGTGCCAGCAGTACCACATACGAGCAGTACGTC. This translates into CASSTTYEQYV.

This clonotype has just a few counts. The chain links TRBV12-5 to TRBJ1-2; 8 bases map to TRBD1. CDR3 length equals 15 residues. The germline gives CDR1 LGHNT, CDR2 FRNRAP. Losses at the gene ends were 0 bases for V and 10 bases for J; bases not matched to a gene: 10. CDR3 coding DNA: TGTGCTAGTGGTTTGGTACTTTCGACAGGGGAAGTCTACACCTTC. Its translation is CASGLVLSTGEVYTF.